This T cell receptor (beta chain) was obtained from a study of OX40 agonist ivuxolimab in advanced cancers. The wider study: Those enrolled were 82.7% male, with a mean age of about 66 years and ages from roughly 20 to 90.

Trimming cost V 3 bases and J 8 bases, with 14 bases left between them. CDR3 length: 14 amino acids. Germline V lookup: CDR1 SGHRS, CDR2 YFSETQ. Concerning this clone: Its antigen is not identified.

Sequencing used immunoSEQ multiplex PCR; TCRdb keeps in-frame clones, though not all of them. The sample consists of 65,000 to 70,000 clones, about 80% of them appearing once. General study points: Clonal expansion from baseline to week 6 occurred in both CD4+ and CD8+ T cells.

The receptor comes from an adult with an advanced solid tumor such as melanoma, head and neck, liver or kidney cancer. Sequencing was performed on CD4+ or CD8+ T cells sorted from blood, taken in a trial of the OX40 agonist ivuxolimab. This rearrangement joins TRBV5-1 to TRBJ1-4, with a possible D match to TRBD1 (5 bases). The CDR3 reads CASSSQGNREKLFF. CDR3 bases: TGCGCCAGCAGCTCCCAGGGTAACAGAGAAAAACTGTTTTTT.